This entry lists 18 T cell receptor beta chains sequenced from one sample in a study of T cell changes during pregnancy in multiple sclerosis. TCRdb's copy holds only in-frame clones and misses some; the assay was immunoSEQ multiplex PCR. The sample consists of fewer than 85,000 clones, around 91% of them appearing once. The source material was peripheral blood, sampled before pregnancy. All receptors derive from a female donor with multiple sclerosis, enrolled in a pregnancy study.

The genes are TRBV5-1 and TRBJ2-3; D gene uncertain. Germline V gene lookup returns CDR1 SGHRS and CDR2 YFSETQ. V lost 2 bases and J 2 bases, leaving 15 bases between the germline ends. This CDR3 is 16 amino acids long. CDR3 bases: TGCGCCAGCAGCTTTGGTTCCTTAACTCTCACAGATACGCAGTATTTT. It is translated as CASSFGSLTLTDTQYF.

The CDR3 nucleotides read TGTGCCAGCAGTTCCACCAGCTCCTATAATTCACCCCTCCACTTT. Translation: CASSSTSSYNSPLHF. The genes are TRBV6-5 and TRBJ1-6; D gene uncertain. CDR1 MNHEY and CDR2 SVGAGI come from the germline V gene. V was clipped by 4 bases and J by 0 bases, with 7 bases between them. The CDR3 length is 15 residues.

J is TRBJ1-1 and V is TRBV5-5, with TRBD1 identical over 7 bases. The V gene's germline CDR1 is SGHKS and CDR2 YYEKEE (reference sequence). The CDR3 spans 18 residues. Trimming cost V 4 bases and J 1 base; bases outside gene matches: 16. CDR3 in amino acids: CASSPRPRQGVGNTEAFF. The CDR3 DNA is TGTGCCAGCAGCCCCCGGCCCCGGCAGGGGGTGGGGAACACTGAAGCTTTCTTT.

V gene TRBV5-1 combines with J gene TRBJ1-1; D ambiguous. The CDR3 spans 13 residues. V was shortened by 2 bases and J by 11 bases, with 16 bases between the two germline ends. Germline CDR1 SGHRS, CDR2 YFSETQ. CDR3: CASSFDMPEGAFF. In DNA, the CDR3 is TGCGCCAGCAGCTTCGACATGCCGGAAGGCGCTTTCTTT.

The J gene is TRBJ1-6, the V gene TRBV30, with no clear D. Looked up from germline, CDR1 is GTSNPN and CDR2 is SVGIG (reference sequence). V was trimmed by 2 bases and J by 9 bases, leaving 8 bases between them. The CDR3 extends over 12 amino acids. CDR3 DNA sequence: TGTGCCTGGAGTTCCTCCGGTTCACCCCTCCACTTT. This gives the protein CAWSSSGSPLHF.

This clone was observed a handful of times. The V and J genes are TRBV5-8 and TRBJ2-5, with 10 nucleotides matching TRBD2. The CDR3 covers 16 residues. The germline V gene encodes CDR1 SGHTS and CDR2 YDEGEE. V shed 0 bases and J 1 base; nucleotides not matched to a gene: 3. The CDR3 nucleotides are TGTGCCAGCAGCTTGGGTCTAGCGGGGGCCCAAGAGACCCAGTACTTC. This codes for CASSLGLAGAQETQYF.

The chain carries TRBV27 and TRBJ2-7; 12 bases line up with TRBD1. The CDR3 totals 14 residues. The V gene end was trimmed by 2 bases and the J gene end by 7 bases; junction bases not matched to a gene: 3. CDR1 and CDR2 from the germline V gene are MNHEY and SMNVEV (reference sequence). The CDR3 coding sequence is TGTGCCAGCAGTTTAGGGACAGGGGGCGAAGAGCAGTACTTC. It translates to CASSLGTGGEEQYF.

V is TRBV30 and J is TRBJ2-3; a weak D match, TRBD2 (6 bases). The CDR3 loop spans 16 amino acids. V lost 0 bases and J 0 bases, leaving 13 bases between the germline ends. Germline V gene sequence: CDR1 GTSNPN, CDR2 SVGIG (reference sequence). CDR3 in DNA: TGTGCCTGGAGTGTACGCCGCGGAGGGAGCACAGATACGCAGTATTTT. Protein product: CAWSVRRGGSTDTQYF.

The CDR3 DNA is TGTGCCAGCAGTGAACAGACAAACACTGAAGCTTTCTTT. This codes for CASSEQTNTEAFF. The chain joins TRBV2 to TRBJ1-1, with unresolved D. This CDR3 has 13 residues. Germline CDR1 and CDR2: SNHLY and FYNNEI. Trimming left V 2 bases short and J 2 bases short, with 6 bases between.

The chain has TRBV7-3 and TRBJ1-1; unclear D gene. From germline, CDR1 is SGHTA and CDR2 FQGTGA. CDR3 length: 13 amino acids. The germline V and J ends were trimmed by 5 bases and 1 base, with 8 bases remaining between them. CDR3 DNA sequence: TGTGCCAGCAGCCCAACAAGGAACACTGAAGCTTTCTTT. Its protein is CASSPTRNTEAFF.

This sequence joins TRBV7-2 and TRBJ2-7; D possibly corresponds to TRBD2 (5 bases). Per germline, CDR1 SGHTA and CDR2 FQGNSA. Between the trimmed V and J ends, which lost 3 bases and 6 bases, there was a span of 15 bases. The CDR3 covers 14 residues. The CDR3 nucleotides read TGTGCCAGCAGCTTGTCTTTTGAGGGTGGCGAGCAGTACTTC. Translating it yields CASSLSFEGGEQYF.

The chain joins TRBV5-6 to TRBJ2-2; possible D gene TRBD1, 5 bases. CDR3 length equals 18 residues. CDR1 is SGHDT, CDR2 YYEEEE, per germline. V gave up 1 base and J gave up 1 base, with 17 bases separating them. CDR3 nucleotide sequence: TGTGCCAGCAGCTTGTACGGACACTTCAGTCGGAACACCGGGGAGCTGTTTTTT. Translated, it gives CASSLYGHFSRNTGELFF.

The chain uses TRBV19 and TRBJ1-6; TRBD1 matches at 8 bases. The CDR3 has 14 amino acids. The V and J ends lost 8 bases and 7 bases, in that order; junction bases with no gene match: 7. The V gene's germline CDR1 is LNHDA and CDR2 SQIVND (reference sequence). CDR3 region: CASSRQGMNSPLHF. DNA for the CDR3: TGTGCCAGTTCTCGACAGGGGATGAATTCACCCCTCCACTTT.

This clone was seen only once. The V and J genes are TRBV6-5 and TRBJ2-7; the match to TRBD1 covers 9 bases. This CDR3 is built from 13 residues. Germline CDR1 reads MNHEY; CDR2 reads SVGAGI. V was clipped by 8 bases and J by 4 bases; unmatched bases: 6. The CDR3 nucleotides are TGTGCCAGCGGTAGACAGGGGGTTTACGAGCAGTACTTC. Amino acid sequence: CASGRQGVYEQYF.

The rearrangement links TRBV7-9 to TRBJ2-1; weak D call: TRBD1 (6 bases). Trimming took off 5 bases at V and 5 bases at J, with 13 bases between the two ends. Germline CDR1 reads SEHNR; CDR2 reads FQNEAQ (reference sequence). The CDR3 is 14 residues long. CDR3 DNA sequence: TGTGCCAGCAGCAGCACAGGGTACGACAATGAGCAGTTCTTC. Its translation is CASSSTGYDNEQFF.

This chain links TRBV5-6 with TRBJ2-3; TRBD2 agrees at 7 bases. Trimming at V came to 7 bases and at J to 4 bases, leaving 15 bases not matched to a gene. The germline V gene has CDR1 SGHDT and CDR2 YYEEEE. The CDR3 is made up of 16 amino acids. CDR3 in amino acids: CASSHRVRGGSDTQYF. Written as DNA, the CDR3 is TGTGCCAGCTCCCATAGGGTTCGGGGAGGGTCAGATACGCAGTATTTT.

CDR3 DNA: TGTGCCAGCAGTTTTCGAACTAGCGCCGAGCAGTTCTTC. It specifies CASSFRTSAEQFF. This chain links TRBV28 with TRBJ2-1; 7 bases align to TRBD2. CDR3 length equals 13 residues. From germline, CDR1 is MDHEN and CDR2 SYDVKM. The ends lost 3 bases at V and 10 bases at J; junction bases unmatched: 6.

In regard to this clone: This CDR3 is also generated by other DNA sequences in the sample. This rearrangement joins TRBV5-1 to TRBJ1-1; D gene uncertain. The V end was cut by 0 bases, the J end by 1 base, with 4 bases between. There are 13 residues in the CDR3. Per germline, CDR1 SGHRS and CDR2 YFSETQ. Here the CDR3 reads CASSLGANTEAFF. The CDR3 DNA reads TGCGCCAGCAGCTTGGGAGCGAACACTGAAGCTTTCTTT.